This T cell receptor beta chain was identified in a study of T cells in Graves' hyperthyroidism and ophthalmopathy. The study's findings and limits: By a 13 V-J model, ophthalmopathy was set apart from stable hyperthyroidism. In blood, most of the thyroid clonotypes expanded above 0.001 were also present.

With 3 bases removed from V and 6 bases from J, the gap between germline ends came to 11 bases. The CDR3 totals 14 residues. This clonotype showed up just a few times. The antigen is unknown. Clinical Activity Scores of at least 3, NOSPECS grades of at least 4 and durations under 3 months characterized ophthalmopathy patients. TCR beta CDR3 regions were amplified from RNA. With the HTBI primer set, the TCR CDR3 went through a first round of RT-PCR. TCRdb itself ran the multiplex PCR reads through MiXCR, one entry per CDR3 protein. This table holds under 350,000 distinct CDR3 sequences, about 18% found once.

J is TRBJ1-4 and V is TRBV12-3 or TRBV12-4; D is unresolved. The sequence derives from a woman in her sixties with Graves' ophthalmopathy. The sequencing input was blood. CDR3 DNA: TGTGCCAGCAGTTTCTCCGACTTAGATGAAAAACTGTTTTTT. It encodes CASSFSDLDEKLFF.